This is a list of T cell receptor beta chains from one sample in a study of T cells in Graves' hyperthyroidism and ophthalmopathy. MiXCR, run by TCRdb on the multiplex PCR reads, gives a single entry per CDR3 protein. The sample yields 250,000 to 350,000 distinct CDR3 sequences, approximately 15% seen once. The sample taken for sequencing was blood. These TCRs come from a woman aged 60-75 years with Graves' ophthalmopathy. CDR3s include the opening cysteine and the closing phenylalanine or tryptophan. A D gene is named only where the DNA matches it firmly. Size is omitted from some rows. Given values are once, few, many or a class for expanded clones.

v_gene,d_gene,j_gene,abundance,CDR3aa,CDR3nt
TRBV4-1,-,TRBJ1-2,few,CASSQAPTNYGYTF,TGCGCCAGCAGCCAAGCTCCCACCAACTATGGCTACACCTTC
TRBV7-9,-,TRBJ2-1,many,CASSRMTGEGNEQFF,TGTGCCAGCAGCCGTATGACAGGGGAGGGCAATGAGCAGTTCTTC
TRBV19,-,TRBJ2-1,few,CARAPGTRCNTEQFF,TGTGCCAGGGCACCCGGGACCAGGTGTAATACTGAGCAGTTCTTC
TRBV18,-,TRBJ1-1,many,CASSPTQNTEAFF,TGTGCCAGCTCACCTACACAGAACACTGAAGCTTTCTTT
TRBV19,TRBD1,TRBJ1-5,-,CASTGGRGRNQPQHF,TGTGCCAGTACAGGGGGCAGGGGGAGGAATCAGCCCCAGCATTTT
TRBV5-1,-,TRBJ1-5,many,CASSLVSGGNQPQHF,TGCGCCAGCAGCTTGGTCTCGGGGGGCAATCAGCCCCAGCATTTT
TRBV27,-,TRBJ2-5,-,CASSWAGVQETQYF,TGTGCCAGCAGTTGGGCAGGGGTACAAGAGACCCAGTACTTC
TRBV12-3/TRBV12-4,-,TRBJ2-6,many,CACRVESGANVLTF,TGTGCCTGCAGGGTGGAATCTGGGGCCAACGTCCTGACTTTC
TRBV6-5,TRBD2,TRBJ2-4,many,CASSYGVGTIKNIQYF,TGTGCCAGCAGTTACGGGGTGGGGACTATCAAAAACATTCAGTACTTC
TRBV6-5,TRBD1,TRBJ1-1,many,CASSYSGQGTMGAFF,TGTGCCAGCAGTTACTCAGGACAGGGGACAATGGGTGCTTTCTTT
TRBV28,-,TRBJ1-1,many,CASSTQRGLNTEAFF,TGTGCCAGCAGTACCCAAAGGGGACTGAACACTGAAGCTTTCTTT
TRBV14,TRBD2,TRBJ2-1,many,CASSQVIAGNEQFF,TGTGCCAGCAGCCAAGTAATAGCGGGCAATGAGCAGTTCTTC
TRBV27,-,TRBJ2-7,many,CASSLGGRPYEQYF,TGTGCCAGCAGTTTAGGTGGGCGCCCCTACGAGCAGTACTTC
TRBV2,-,TRBJ1-3,-,CASRSGFSGNTIYF,TGTGCCAGCAGGTCAGGGTTCTCTGGAAACACCATATATTTT
TRBV4-1,-,TRBJ2-1,many,CASSQPTGNEQFF,TGCGCCAGCAGCCAACCCACAGGGAACGAGCAGTTCTTC
TRBV7-2,-,TRBJ2-5,-,CASSIGGETQYF,TGTGCCAGTAGTATAGGTGGAGAGACCCAGTACTTC